This T cell receptor beta chain was found in a study of human T cells and chemical hapten exposure. Whole-study findings and limits: There was no change with DPC sensitization in TCRs above 1 in 1000 frequency.

Library preparation tagged each individual cDNA molecule with a unique molecular identifier. TCRdb redid the calling of the reads with MiXCR, one entry per CDR3 protein. Of approximately 100 distinct CDR3 sequences in the sample, about 63% were seen once. Germline V gene sequence: CDR1 MDHEN, CDR2 SYDVKM. This CDR3 contains 13 residues. Trimming removed 3 bases from V and 3 bases from J, with 8 bases in between. Treatment reported: therapeutic diphenylcyclopropenone sensitization with weekly scalp DPC. This clonotype was recorded a few times. Its antigen remains unidentified. The sequencing used whole blood, collected before DPC sensitization or 2, 6, or about 24 weeks after (not recorded which). This receptor was obtained from an adult with alopecia areata. Some clones in this sample may be carry-over from other donors' samples. This table probably holds off-target reads from a library built for another chain. The genes are TRBV28 and TRBJ1-1; D not certain. The CDR3 bases are TGTGCCAGCAGTTTGAGTTCGGACACTGAAGCTTTCTTT. Its protein product is CASSLSSDTEAFF. Full variable domain (missing parts from reference TRBV28 and TRBJ1-1): DVKVTQSSRYLVKRTGEKVFLECVQDMDHENMFWYRQDPGLGLRLIYFSYDVKMKEKGDIPEGYSVSREKKERFSLILESASTNQTSMYLCASSLSSDTEAFFGQGTRLTVV.